Below, one T cell receptor beta chain is given with its context. Its antigen is unknown. Profiled with immunoSEQ multiplex PCR; TCRdb holds only in-frame clones, not every one. Counted here are fewer than 1.4 million clones, more than 75% occurring once; the ten biggest clones make up 0.6% to 0.7%. The germline V gene has CDR1 MGHRA and CDR2 YSYEKL. V shed 5 bases and J 4 bases; nucleotides not matched to a gene: 7. The CDR3 runs 16 residues. The entry originates in a study of shared clonotypes between healthy human individuals. Broader study findings: Sample collection involved blood only; tissue repertoires are likely different.

The chain recombines TRBV4-1 with TRBJ2-5, with TRBD2 matching over 13 bases. Sequencing used memory CD4+ T cells from PBMCs. Sample subset: CD45RA-negative fraction. This receptor was obtained from a man between 18 and 35 years old in good health. Some clones in this sample may be carry-over from other donors' samples. The CDR3 loop is CASSTRLAGGRETQYF. CDR3 in DNA: TGCGCCAGCAGCACTCGACTAGCGGGAGGTCGAGAGACCCAGTACTTC.